These 8 T cell receptor beta chains were sequenced from one sample in a study of T cells after yellow fever vaccination. TCRdb processed the 5' RACE reads anew with MiXCR; each CDR3 protein has one entry. The repertoire holds some 110,000 distinct CDR3 sequences, with around 7.2% as singletons. The source material was CD4+ T cells sorted from PBMCs, sampled roughly 45 days after the first yellow fever vaccination. The source of these receptors is a man aged 18 to 35 who received the YFV17D yellow fever vaccine.

This clonotype was detected many times. The rearrangement uses TRBV4-3 and TRBJ2-7; 7 nucleotides line up with TRBD1. This CDR3 contains 15 residues. J gave up 5 bases and V 0 bases, and 7 bases lay outside the gene matches. Germline V gene data show CDR1 as LGHNA and CDR2 as YSLEER. The CDR3 bases are TGCGCCAGCAGCCAAGATCCACAGGGGAGAAACGAGCAGTACTTC. Protein: CASSQDPQGRNEQYF.

This clonotype was found a few times. This chain joins TRBV27 and TRBJ1-2; tentative D call: TRBD1 (6 bases). The CDR3 sequence is 14 residues long. The V end was cut by 4 bases, the J end by 6 bases, with 15 bases between. CDR1 is MNHEY and CDR2 is SMNVEV in the germline V gene (reference sequence). The CDR3 sequence is CASSSAGDLNGYTF. The CDR3 bases are TGTGCCAGCAGTTCCGCAGGGGATTTGAATGGCTACACCTTC.

This clonotype was observed many times. The chain recombines TRBV6-4 with TRBJ2-3, with D perhaps matching TRBD1 or TRBD2 (5 bases each). Per the germline V gene, CDR1 is MRHNA and CDR2 is SNTAGT. V lost 2 bases and J lost 4, with 13 bases in between. The CDR3 length is 15 residues. The CDR3 is CASSDGGRGADTQYF. CDR3 nucleotide sequence: TGTGCCAGCAGTGACGGGGGAAGAGGGGCAGATACGCAGTATTTT.

This clonotype was counted many times. V gene TRBV20-1 combines with J gene TRBJ2-7; 8 bases fit TRBD1. In germline, CDR1 is DFQATT, CDR2 SNEGSKA (reference sequence). The CDR3 loop spans 14 amino acids. Here the CDR3 DNA reads TGCAGCGCAGTTTTTGACAGGGGCGTCTACGAGCAGTACGTC. It specifies CSAVFDRGVYEQYV.

This clonotype was detected many times. The chain employs TRBV6-1 and TRBJ1-6; D may be TRBD1 (5 bases). Trimming stripped 0 bases from V and 10 bases from J, with 10 bases between. The CDR3 totals 14 residues. Germline V gene data show CDR1 as MNHNS and CDR2 as SASEGT. CDR3 sequence (DNA): TGTGCCAGCAGTGAAGCAGGGTGGGGGTCACCCCTCCACTTT. This encodes CASSEAGWGSPLHF.

Notes on this clonotype: A much larger clone lies one base from this, so it may be a read error. CDR3 amino acids: CVSSHPSPRTYNEQFF. CDR3 DNA: TGTGTCAGCAGCCACCCTAGCCCCCGTACGTACAATGAGCAGTTCTTC. The chain has TRBV6-8 and TRBJ2-1; the D gene is possibly TRBD2 (5 bases). The CDR3 extends over 16 amino acids. Germline V gives CDR1 MNHGY, CDR2 SAAAGT.

This clonotype occurred many times. The gene calls are TRBV7-8 and TRBJ2-5; 7 nucleotides match TRBD2. The CDR3 totals 16 residues. The trim removed 1 base at V and 0 bases at J, leaving 5 bases unmatched. Germline assignment: CDR1 SGHVS and CDR2 FQNEAQ. As DNA, the CDR3 is TGTGCCAGCAGCTTAGGTGTCGGGGGGTACCAAGAGACCCAGTACTTC. Protein: CASSLGVGGYQETQYF.

This sequence joins TRBV12-3 or TRBV12-4 and TRBJ1-2; TRBD1 aligns across 7 bases. With 7 bases clipped from V and 7 bases from J, the junction kept 9 bases outside the gene matches. CDR3 length equals 13 residues. The CDR3 reads CASTPGTAPGYTF. CDR3 DNA: TGTGCCAGCACTCCCGGGACAGCCCCTGGCTACACCTTC.